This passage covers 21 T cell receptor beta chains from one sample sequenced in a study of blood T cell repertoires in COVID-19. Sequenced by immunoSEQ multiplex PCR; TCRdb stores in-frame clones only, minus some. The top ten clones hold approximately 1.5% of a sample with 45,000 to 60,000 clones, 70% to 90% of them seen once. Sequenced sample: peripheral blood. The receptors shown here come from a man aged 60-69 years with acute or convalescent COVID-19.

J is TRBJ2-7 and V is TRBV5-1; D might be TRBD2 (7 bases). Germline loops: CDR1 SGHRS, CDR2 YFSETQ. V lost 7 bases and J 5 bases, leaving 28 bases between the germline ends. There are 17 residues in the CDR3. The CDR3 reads CASDRPPYRGAVDEQYF. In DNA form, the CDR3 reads TGCGCCAGCGATCGCCCCCCGTATCGGGGGGCCGTTGACGAGCAGTACTTC.

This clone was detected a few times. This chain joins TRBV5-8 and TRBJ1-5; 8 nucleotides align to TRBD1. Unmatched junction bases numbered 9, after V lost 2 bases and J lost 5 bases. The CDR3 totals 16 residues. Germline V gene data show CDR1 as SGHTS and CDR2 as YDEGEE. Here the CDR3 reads CASSLRTGTGHQPQHF. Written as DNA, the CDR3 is TGTGCCAGCAGCTTAAGAACCGGGACAGGTCATCAGCCCCAGCATTTT.

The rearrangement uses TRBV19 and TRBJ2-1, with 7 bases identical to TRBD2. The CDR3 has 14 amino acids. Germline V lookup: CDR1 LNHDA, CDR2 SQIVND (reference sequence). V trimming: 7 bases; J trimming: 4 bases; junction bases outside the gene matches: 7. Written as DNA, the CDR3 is TGTGCCAGTAAGCTAGCGGATAATTACAATGAGCAGTTCTTC. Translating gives CASKLADNYNEQFF.

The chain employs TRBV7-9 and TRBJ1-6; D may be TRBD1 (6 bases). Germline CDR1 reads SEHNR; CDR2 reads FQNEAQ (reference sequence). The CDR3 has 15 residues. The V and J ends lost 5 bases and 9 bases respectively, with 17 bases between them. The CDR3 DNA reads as TGTGCCAGCAGCCTGACAGGTTTGGCTAGTTCACCCCTCCACTTT. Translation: CASSLTGLASSPLHF.

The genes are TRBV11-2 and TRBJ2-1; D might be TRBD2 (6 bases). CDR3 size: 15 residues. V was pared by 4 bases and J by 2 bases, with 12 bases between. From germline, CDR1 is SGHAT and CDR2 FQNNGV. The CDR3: CASSSSVSPYNEQFF. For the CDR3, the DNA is TGTGCCAGCAGCTCTAGCGTGAGTCCCTACAATGAGCAGTTCTTC. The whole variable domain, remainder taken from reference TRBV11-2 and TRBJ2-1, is EAGVAQSPRYKIIEKRQSVAFWCNPISGHATLYWYQQILGQGPKLLIQFQNNGVVDDSQLPKDRFSAERLKGVDSTLKIQPAKLEDSAVYLCASSSSVSPYNEQFFGPGTRLTVL.

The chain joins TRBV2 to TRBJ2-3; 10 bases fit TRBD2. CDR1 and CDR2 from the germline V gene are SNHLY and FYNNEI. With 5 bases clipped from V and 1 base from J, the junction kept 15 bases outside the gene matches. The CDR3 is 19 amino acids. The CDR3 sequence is CASSSTSGVHSSRTDTQYF. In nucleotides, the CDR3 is TGTGCCAGCAGTTCAACTAGCGGGGTCCATTCTAGTCGCACAGATACGCAGTATTTT.

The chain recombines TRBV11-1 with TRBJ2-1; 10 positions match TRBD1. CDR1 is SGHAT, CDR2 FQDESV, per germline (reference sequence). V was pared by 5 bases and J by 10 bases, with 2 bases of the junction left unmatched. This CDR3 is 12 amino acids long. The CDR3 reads CASSRDRGEQFF. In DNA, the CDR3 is TGTGCCAGCAGCCGGGACAGGGGAGAGCAGTTCTTC.

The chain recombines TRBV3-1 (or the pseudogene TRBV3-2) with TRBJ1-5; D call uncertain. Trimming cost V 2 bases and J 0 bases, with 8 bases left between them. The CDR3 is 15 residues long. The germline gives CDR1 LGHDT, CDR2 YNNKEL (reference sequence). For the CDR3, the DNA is TGTGCCAGCAGCCAAAATACGGGTAGCAATCAGCCCCAGCATTTT. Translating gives CASSQNTGSNQPQHF.

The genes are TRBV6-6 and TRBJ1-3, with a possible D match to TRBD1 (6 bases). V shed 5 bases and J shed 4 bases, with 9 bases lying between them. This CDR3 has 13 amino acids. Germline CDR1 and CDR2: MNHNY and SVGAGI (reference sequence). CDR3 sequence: CASSPGTGNTIYF. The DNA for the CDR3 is TGTGCCAGCAGTCCCGGGACAGGAAACACCATATATTTT.

As DNA, the CDR3 is TGTGCCAGCAGCTTCTACTTACAAGAGACCCAGTACTTC. It encodes CASSFYLQETQYF. This chain connects TRBV7-2 to TRBJ2-5; D gene ambiguous. Trimming took 3 bases from V and 2 from J, leaving 7 bases between them. Germline V gene lookup returns CDR1 SGHTA and CDR2 FQGNSA. The length of the CDR3 is 13 residues.

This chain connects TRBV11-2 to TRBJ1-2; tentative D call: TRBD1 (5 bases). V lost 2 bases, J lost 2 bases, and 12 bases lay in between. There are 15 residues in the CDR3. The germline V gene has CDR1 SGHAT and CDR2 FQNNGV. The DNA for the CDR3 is TGTGCCAGCAGCTTAAGATCTTGGGGCAACTATGGCTACACCTTC. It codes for CASSLRSWGNYGYTF.

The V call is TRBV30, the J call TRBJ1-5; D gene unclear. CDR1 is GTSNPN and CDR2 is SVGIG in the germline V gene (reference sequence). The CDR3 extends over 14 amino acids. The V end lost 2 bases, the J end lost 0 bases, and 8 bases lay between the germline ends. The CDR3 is CAWSTGNSNQPQHF. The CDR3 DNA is TGTGCCTGGAGTACGGGGAATAGCAATCAGCCCCAGCATTTT.

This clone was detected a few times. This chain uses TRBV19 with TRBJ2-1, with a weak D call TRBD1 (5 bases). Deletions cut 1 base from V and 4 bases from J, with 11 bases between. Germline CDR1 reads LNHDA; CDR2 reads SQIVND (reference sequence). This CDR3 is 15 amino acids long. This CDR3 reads CASSIGGSLYNEQFF. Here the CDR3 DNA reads TGTGCCAGTAGTATAGGGGGCAGTTTGTACAATGAGCAGTTCTTC.

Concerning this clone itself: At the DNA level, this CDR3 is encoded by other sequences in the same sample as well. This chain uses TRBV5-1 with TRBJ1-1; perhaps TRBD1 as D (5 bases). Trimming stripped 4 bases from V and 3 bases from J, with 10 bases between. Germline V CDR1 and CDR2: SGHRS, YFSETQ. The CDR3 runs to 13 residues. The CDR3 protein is CASSLQGYTEAFF. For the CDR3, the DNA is TGCGCCAGCAGCCTCCAGGGATACACTGAAGCTTTCTTT.

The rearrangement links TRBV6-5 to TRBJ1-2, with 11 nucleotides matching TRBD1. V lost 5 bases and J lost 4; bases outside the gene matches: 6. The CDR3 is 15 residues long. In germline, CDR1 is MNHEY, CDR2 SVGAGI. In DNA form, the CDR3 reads TGTGCCAGCAGTCTTGGGACAGGGGGTGTCTATGGCTACACCTTC. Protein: CASSLGTGGVYGYTF.

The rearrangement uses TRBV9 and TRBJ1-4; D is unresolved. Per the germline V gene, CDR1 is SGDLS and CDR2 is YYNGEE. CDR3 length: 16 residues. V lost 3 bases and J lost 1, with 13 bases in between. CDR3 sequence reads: CASSGTWGITNEKLFF. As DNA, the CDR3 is TGTGCCAGCAGCGGGACTTGGGGAATAACTAATGAAAAACTGTTTTTT.

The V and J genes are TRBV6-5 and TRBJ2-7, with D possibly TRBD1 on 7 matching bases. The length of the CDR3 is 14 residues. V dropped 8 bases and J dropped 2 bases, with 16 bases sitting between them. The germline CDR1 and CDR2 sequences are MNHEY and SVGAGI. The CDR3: CASLRGRGTYEQYF. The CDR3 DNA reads TGTGCCAGCCTGAGGGGGCGGGGAACCTACGAGCAGTACTTC.

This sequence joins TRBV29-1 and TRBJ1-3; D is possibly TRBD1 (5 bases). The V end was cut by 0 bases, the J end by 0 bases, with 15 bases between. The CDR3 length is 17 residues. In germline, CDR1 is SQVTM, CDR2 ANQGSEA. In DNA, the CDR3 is TGCAGCGTTGAAGATCTGACAGAAAGAAGCTCTGGAAACACCATATATTTT. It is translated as CSVEDLTERSSGNTIYF. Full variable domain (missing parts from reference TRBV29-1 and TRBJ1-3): SAVISQKPSRDICQRGTSLTIQCQVDSQVTMMFWYRQQPGQSLTLIATANQGSEATYESGFVIDKFPISRPNLTFSTLTVSNMSPEDSSIYLCSVEDLTERSSGNTIYFGEGSWLTVV.

The CDR3 DNA reads as TGTGCCAGCAGCTACTCCGGGACAGGGAACGGAATATACGAGCAGTACTTC. It is translated as CASSYSGTGNGIYEQYF. The rearrangement uses TRBV27 and TRBJ2-7; 9 bases fit TRBD1. Germline-derived CDR1 and CDR2 are MNHEY and SMNVEV (reference sequence). Losses at the gene ends were 6 bases for V and 4 bases for J; bases not matched to a gene: 16. There are 17 residues in the CDR3.

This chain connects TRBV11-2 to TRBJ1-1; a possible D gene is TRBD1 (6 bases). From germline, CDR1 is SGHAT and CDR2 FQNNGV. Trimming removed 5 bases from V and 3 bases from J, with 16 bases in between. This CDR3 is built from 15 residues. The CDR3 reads CASSLRVGGHTEAFF. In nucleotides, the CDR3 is TGTGCCAGCAGCCTTAGGGTGGGGGGGCACACTGAAGCTTTCTTT.

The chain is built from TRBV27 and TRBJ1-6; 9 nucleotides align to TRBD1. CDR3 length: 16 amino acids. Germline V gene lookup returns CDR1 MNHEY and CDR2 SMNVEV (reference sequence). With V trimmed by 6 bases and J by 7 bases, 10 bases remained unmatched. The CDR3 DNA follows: TGTGCCAGCAGACGCGATGGGGACAGGGAAAATTCACCCCTCCACTTT. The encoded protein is CASRRDGDRENSPLHF.